The clone carrying this T cell receptor beta chain has a count of ten or more. Antigen unknown. Trimming shortened V by 1 base and J by 4 bases, and 18 bases separated the two germline ends. This CDR3 is built from 17 residues. Germline lookup yields CDR1 MGHRA and CDR2 YSYEKL. After template switching added a universal primer site, the resulting cDNA carried unique molecular identifiers. In TCRdb, the 5' RACE reads were re-called with MiXCR into one record per CDR3 protein. The sample yields hundreds of thousands of distinct CDR3 sequences, about 8% seen once. The record originates from a study of identical twins. Study-wide results and caveats: Within beta out-of-frame sequences, the excess sharing observed between twins was weaker. Cross-sectional statistics underpinned the conclusions; the same donors were not followed. Twin-shared out-of-frame alpha sequences showed excess low generation probability.

The sample also formed part of further work on yellow fever vaccine responses in identical twins.

The J gene is TRBJ2-3, the V gene TRBV4-1; D unresolved. The clonotype was recovered from a young woman in good health. The sample was memory (CD45RO+) T cells sorted from blood. The CDR3 sequence is CASSQVTGSLGADTQYF. DNA of the CDR3: TGCGCCAGCAGCCAAGTCACCGGGTCTTTAGGCGCAGATACGCAGTATTTT.